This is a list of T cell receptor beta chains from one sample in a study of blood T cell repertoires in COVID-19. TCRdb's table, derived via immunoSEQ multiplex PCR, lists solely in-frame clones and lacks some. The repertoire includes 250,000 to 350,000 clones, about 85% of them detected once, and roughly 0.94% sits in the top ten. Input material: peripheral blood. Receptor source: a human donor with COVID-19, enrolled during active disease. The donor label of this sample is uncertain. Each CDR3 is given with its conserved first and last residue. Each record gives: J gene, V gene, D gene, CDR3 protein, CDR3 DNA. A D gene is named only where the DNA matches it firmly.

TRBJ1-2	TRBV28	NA	CASRVQGLYGYTF	TGTGCCAGCAGGGTTCAGGGACTCTATGGCTACACCTTC
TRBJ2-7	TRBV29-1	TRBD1	CSVEGRDRYEQYF	TGCAGCGTTGAAGGCAGGGACAGGTACGAGCAGTACTTC
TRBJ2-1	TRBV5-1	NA	CASSLGVLTGYNEQFF	TGCGCCAGCAGCTTGGGGGTCTTAACAGGGTACAATGAGCAGTTCTTC
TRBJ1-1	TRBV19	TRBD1	CASSPGQAQRIGTEAFF	TGTGCCAGTAGTCCAGGACAGGCCCAAAGAATTGGCACTGAAGCTTTCTTT
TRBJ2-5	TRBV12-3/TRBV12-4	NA	CASSAQVRETQYF	TGTGCCAGCAGTGCACAGGTCCGGGAGACCCAGTACTTC
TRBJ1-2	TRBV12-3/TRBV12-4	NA	CASSPGYGYTF	TGTGCCAGCAGTCCAGGATATGGCTACACCTTC
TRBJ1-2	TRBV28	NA	CASRNPLGDGRVNYGYTF	TGTGCCAGCAGGAACCCCCTCGGAGATGGCAGGGTTAACTATGGCTACACCTTC
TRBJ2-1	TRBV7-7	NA	CASSLGEYNEQFF	TGTGCTAGCAGCTTAGGAGAATACAATGAGCAGTTCTTC
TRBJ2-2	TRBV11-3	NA	CASSLGGATNTGELFF	TGTGCCAGCAGCTTAGGTGGGGCCACGAACACCGGGGAGCTGTTTTTT
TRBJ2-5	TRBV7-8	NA	CASSSPRQGLPETQYF	TGTGCCAGCAGCTCACCGAGACAGGGACTCCCAGAGACCCAGTACTTC
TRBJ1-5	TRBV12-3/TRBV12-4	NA	CASSEASNQPQHF	TGTGCCAGCAGTGAAGCTAGCAATCAGCCCCAGCATTTT
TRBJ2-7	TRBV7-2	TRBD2	CASSQGGRASNEQYF	TGTGCCAGCAGTCAGGGCGGGAGGGCCTCGAACGAGCAGTACTTC
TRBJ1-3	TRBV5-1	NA	CASSLGQSGNTIYF	TGCGCCAGCAGCTTGGGTCAATCTGGAAACACCATATATTTT
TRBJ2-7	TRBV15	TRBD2	CATSRESTSGSGEQYF	TGTGCCACCAGCAGAGAGTCGACTAGCGGGAGTGGCGAGCAGTACTTC
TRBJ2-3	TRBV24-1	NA	CATSDLWRIYTDTQYF	TGTGCCACCAGTGATTTGTGGAGGATCTACACAGATACGCAGTATTTT
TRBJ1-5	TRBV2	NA	CASSGDLGQGRNQPQHF	TGTGCCAGCAGTGGGGACCTAGGACAAGGGAGGAATCAGCCCCAGCATTTT
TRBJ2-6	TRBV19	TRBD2	CASSKTSGASGANVLTF	TGTGCCAGTAGTAAGACTAGCGGGGCGTCTGGGGCCAACGTCCTGACTTTC
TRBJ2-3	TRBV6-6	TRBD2	CASSYSGLAATDTQYF	TGTGCCAGCAGTTACTCCGGACTAGCGGCCACAGATACGCAGTATTTT
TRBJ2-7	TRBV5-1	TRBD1	CASSLPGQGGEQYF	TGCGCCAGCAGCTTGCCGGGACAGGGGGGCGAGCAGTACTTC
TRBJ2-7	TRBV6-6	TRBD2	CASSPVGEGRYEQYF	TGTGCCAGCAGCCCTGTAGGGGAGGGCCGGTACGAGCAGTACTTC
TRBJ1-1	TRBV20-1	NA	CSALKAAEAFF	TGCAGTGCACTCAAAGCGGCTGAAGCTTTCTTT
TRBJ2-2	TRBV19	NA	CASSTPGLTGELFF	TGTGCCAGTAGTACCCCGGGACTCACCGGGGAGCTGTTTTTT